This entry lists 18 T cell receptor beta chains sequenced from one sample in a study of blood T cell repertoires in COVID-19 (dated by TCRdb to the early 2020s). The protocol used for the library was the immunoSEQ multiplex PCR assay. Here the immuneACCESS table is served through TCRdb, limited to in-frame sequences with V and J called. Missing clones are a known gap in these copies; in checked studies unresolved V genes cover under half, and the rest lacks a known reason. Across this sample there are about 200,000 clones, with about four fifths seen only once. The ten largest account for roughly 6.9% of the sample. Sequencing was carried out using PBMCs or T cells enriched from blood (not recorded which). The receptors stem from a man aged 35-49 years who had recovered from COVID-19.

V is TRBV28 and J is TRBJ1-5; weak D call: TRBD1 (5 bases). V shed 6 bases and J shed 7 bases, with 22 bases lying between them. Germline assignment: CDR1 MDHEN and CDR2 SYDVKM. The length of the CDR3 is 16 residues. The CDR3 sequence is CASSTGRLLREQPQHF. The CDR3 bases are TGTGCCAGCAGCACGGGACGTCTACTACGGGAGCAGCCCCAGCATTTT.

The chain is built from TRBV29-1 and TRBJ2-1; 12 bases fit TRBD1. The trim removed 4 bases at V and 10 bases at J, leaving 8 bases unmatched. Germline V gene sequence: CDR1 SQVTM, CDR2 ANQGSEA. The CDR3 contains 14 residues. DNA for the CDR3: TGCAGCGTTGCCGCGGGACAGGGGGCCTGGGAGCAGTTCTTC. As protein: CSVAAGQGAWEQFF.

The chain links TRBV28 to TRBJ1-3; D gene ambiguous. CDR1 is MDHEN, CDR2 SYDVKM, per germline. The CDR3 is 15 amino acids. CDR3 residues: CASKTTGASRNTIYF. For the CDR3, the DNA is TGTGCGAGTAAGACGACGGGTGCGTCCCGAAACACCATATATTTT.

The genes are TRBV30 and TRBJ2-4; 7 bases match TRBD2. Germline CDR1 and CDR2: GTSNPN and SVGIG (reference sequence). V trimming: 3 bases; J trimming: 7 bases; junction bases outside the gene matches: 6. This CDR3 is 13 amino acids long. This chain's CDR3 is CAWRFGGGNIQYF. Here the CDR3 DNA reads TGTGCCTGGAGATTTGGGGGGGGGAACATTCAGTACTTC. The full variable domain, rest sourced from reference TRBV30 and TRBJ2-4, is SQTIHQWPATLVQPVGSPLSLECTVEGTSNPNLYWYRQAAGRGLQLLFYSVGIGQISSEVPQNLSASRPQDRQFILSSKKLLLSDSGFYLCAWRFGGGNIQYFGAGTRLSVL.

The rearrangement links TRBV12-2 to TRBJ2-3; TRBD2 is taken as the D call from the table, unchecked against the DNA. TRBV12-2 is shown as a pseudogene. The CDR3 is 16 amino acids. CDR3 sequence: CASRLEASGDTDTQYF. The DNA for the CDR3 is TGTGCAAGTCGCTTGGAGGCTAGCGGAGACACAGATACGCAGTATTTT.

This chain joins TRBV2 and TRBJ2-3; D is unresolved. The length of the CDR3 is 13 residues. CDR1 SNHLY and CDR2 FYNNEI come from the germline V gene. Trimming cost V 8 bases and J 5 bases, with 14 bases left between them. CDR3 sequence (DNA): TGTGCCAGCGAAGCAGGTGGTCGAGATACGCAGTATTTT. Its protein product is CASEAGGRDTQYF.

This clone was picked up a small number of times. The chain combines TRBV27 with TRBJ2-1, with a possible D match to TRBD2 (8 bases). Germline loops: CDR1 MNHEY, CDR2 SMNVEV (reference sequence). The CDR3 runs 17 residues. With 3 bases removed from V and 8 bases from J, the gap between germline ends came to 23 bases. The CDR3: CASSLFRGTRLVDEQFF. The CDR3 DNA reads as TGTGCCAGCAGTTTGTTCAGGGGGACTAGATTGGTGGATGAGCAGTTCTTC.

The chain employs TRBV5-4 and TRBJ2-7; TRBD1 aligns across 10 bases. With V trimmed by 0 bases and J by 4 bases, 4 bases remained unmatched. This CDR3 spans 15 amino acids. CDR1 and CDR2 (germline): SGHNT, YYREEE (reference sequence). The CDR3 sequence: CASSLGGQGKYEQYF. Here the CDR3 DNA reads TGTGCCAGCAGCTTGGGGGGACAGGGGAAGTACGAGCAGTACTTC.

In its sample, this clone was seen a few times. V usage is TRBV7-8 and J usage is TRBJ2-7; D perhaps matches TRBD1 (6 bases). This CDR3 contains 11 residues. Germline assignment: CDR1 SGHVS and CDR2 FQNEAQ. V was shortened by 3 bases and J by 9 bases, with 9 bases between the two germline ends. DNA for the CDR3: TGTGCCAGCAGCTTGGGCAGGGGGCAGTACTTC. It encodes CASSLGRGQYF. Full variable domain (rest looked up from reference TRBV7-8 and TRBJ2-7): GAGVSQSPRYKVAKRGQDVALRCDPISGHVSLFWYQQALGQGPEFLTYFQNEAQLDKSGLPSDRFFAERPEGSVSTLKIQRTQQEDSAVYLCASSLGRGQYFGPGTRLTVT.

The chain links TRBV29-1 to TRBJ2-7; 9 nucleotides match TRBD1. CDR3 length: 12 amino acids. CDR1 is SQVTM, CDR2 ANQGSEA, per germline. Trimming at V came to 3 bases and at J to 7 bases, leaving 4 bases not matched to a gene. The DNA for the CDR3 is TGCAGCGTTGAGGGGACAGGGTATGAGCAGTACTTC. It is translated as CSVEGTGYEQYF.

V and J are TRBV5-6 and TRBJ1-6; 9 bases agree with TRBD1. The ends lost 6 bases at V and 7 bases at J; junction bases unmatched: 11. CDR3 size: 16 residues. Germline CDR1 and CDR2: SGHDT and YYEEEE. The CDR3 loop is CASTAIYGTGNSPLHF. The CDR3 nucleotides read TGTGCCAGCACCGCTATTTACGGGACAGGGAATTCACCCCTCCACTTT.

The rearrangement links TRBV28 to TRBJ1-5, with 9 bases lining up with TRBD1. The CDR3 totals 16 residues. The V segment lost 6 bases and the J segment 4 bases; nucleotides outside the gene matches: 10. The germline V gene has CDR1 MDHEN and CDR2 SYDVKM. The CDR3 region has the DNA TGTGCCAGCAGATCCGGGACAGGGAGTAGTAATCAGCCCCAGCATTTT. It yields the protein CASRSGTGSSNQPQHF.

This chain uses TRBV2 with TRBJ1-2; the D gene is possibly TRBD1 (5 bases). CDR3 size: 20 residues. Germline-derived CDR1 and CDR2 are SNHLY and FYNNEI. The V end was cut by 4 bases, the J end by 0 bases, with 27 bases between. The CDR3 region is CASSVGGGQGLNTANYGYTF. The DNA for the CDR3 is TGTGCCAGCAGTGTGGGCGGTGGGCAGGGCCTTAATACTGCTAACTATGGCTACACCTTC.

The chain is built from TRBV5-5 and TRBJ2-1, with 9 bases that match TRBD1. V shed 1 base, J shed 8 bases, and the junction held 7 bases outside the gene matches. This CDR3 is built from 15 residues. Germline CDR1 reads SGHKS; CDR2 reads YYEKEE (reference sequence). The CDR3 DNA reads as TGTGCCAGCAGCTTGCGACAGGGGGTGATCTATGAGCAGTTCTTC. Amino acids: CASSLRQGVIYEQFF.

The chain uses TRBV28 and TRBJ1-2, with D possibly matching TRBD1 (5 bases). Germline V lookup: CDR1 MDHEN, CDR2 SYDVKM. Trimming took 5 bases from V and 7 from J, leaving 14 bases between them. The CDR3 runs 13 residues. CDR3 sequence: CASSPGGGFGYTF. CDR3 in DNA: TGTGCCAGCAGTCCTGGCGGGGGGTTTGGCTACACCTTC.

To note about this clone: Different DNA sequences within this sample yield the same CDR3. The rearrangement links TRBV7-8 to TRBJ1-3; D is unresolved. Deletions cut 1 base from V and 4 bases from J, with 8 bases between. Germline V CDR1 and CDR2: SGHVS, FQNEAQ. This CDR3 is 14 amino acids long. The CDR3, as DNA: TGTGCCAGCAGCTTAGGGACGGGAGGAAACACCATATATTTT. Its protein product is CASSLGTGGNTIYF.

The chain uses TRBV19 and TRBJ1-5; 12 bases line up with TRBD1. With V trimmed by 1 base and J by 4 bases, 8 bases remained unmatched. Per the germline V gene, CDR1 is LNHDA and CDR2 is SQIVND (reference sequence). This CDR3 is built from 18 residues. CDR3 nucleotide sequence: TGTGCCAGTAGTATAGTGGGGACAGGGGGCTTGGGTAATCAGCCCCAGCATTTT. Protein product: CASSIVGTGGLGNQPQHF.

The rearrangement uses TRBV3-1 (or the pseudogene TRBV3-2) and TRBJ1-3, with 8 bases lining up with TRBD1. This CDR3 spans 15 amino acids. CDR1 and CDR2 (germline): LGHDT, YNNKEL (reference sequence). Here the CDR3 reads CAAQGATVLGNTIYF. The DNA of the CDR3 is TGTGCAGCCCAGGGGGCGACGGTGTTGGGAAACACCATATATTTT.